This entry lists 9 T cell receptor beta chains sequenced from one sample in a study of molecular identifiers for immune sequencing clone quantification. TCRdb re-derived calls from the PCR reads in MiXCR, one entry per CDR3 protein. Here the sample spans about 510,000 distinct CDR3 sequences, around 21% being singletons. The source material was naive CD8+ T cells from blood, with Jurkat cell RNA spiked in. Subset: FACS-sorted CD8+CD4-CCR7+CD45RA+ naive T cells. Receptors were obtained from a human donor in good health. Some libraries in this study had Jurkat cell RNA spiked in.

To note about this clonotype: This clone may be a read error of a much larger clone one base away. This chain uses TRBV6-6 with TRBJ2-1, with 10 positions matching TRBD2. The CDR3 runs to 15 residues. Germline V gives CDR1 MNHNY, CDR2 SVGAGI (reference sequence). Germline trimming cut 6 bases from V and 9 bases from J; bases unmatched to any gene: 11. The CDR3 here is CASRRTSGENSEQFF. The CDR3 coding sequence is TGTGCCAGCAGACGCACTAGCGGGGAGAACAGTGAGCAGTTCTTC.

At least ten counts were recorded for this clonotype. The rearrangement links TRBV14 to TRBJ2-5; D is possibly TRBD1 (6 bases). Germline loops: CDR1 SGHDN, CDR2 FVKESK. V lost 4 bases and J lost 3, with 12 bases in between. The CDR3 runs to 14 residues. The CDR3 sequence: CASSPMDREETQYF. In nucleotides, the CDR3 is TGTGCCAGCAGCCCAATGGACAGAGAAGAGACCCAGTACTTC.

The chain has TRBV30 and TRBJ2-7; D gene ambiguous. Germline CDR1 is GTSNPN and CDR2 is SVGIG (reference sequence). Trimming stripped 3 bases from V and 7 bases from J, with 16 bases between. CDR3 length: 13 residues. This chain's CDR3 is CAWSLGRPNEQYF. The CDR3 DNA sequence: TGTGCCTGGAGCCTAGGACGGCCCAATGAGCAGTACTTC.

This clonotype was counted at least ten times. In nucleotides, the CDR3 is TGTGCCAGCAGCTTCACGGGACTAGCCAGCACAGATACGCAGTATTTT. Translating it yields CASSFTGLASTDTQYF. The V and J genes are TRBV7-8 and TRBJ2-3; the match to TRBD2 covers 9 bases. With 3 bases clipped from V and 0 bases from J, the junction kept 4 bases outside the gene matches. Germline V gene sequence: CDR1 SGHVS, CDR2 FQNEAQ. This CDR3 comprises 16 residues.

The genes are TRBV7-8 and TRBJ2-1, with TRBD2 matching over 10 bases. Trimming cost V 7 bases and J 0 bases; bases outside gene matches: 24. Per the germline V gene, CDR1 is SGHVS and CDR2 is FQNEAQ. The CDR3 is 22 residues long. The CDR3 protein is CASTFRTAWTSGTTGSYNEQFF. CDR3 coding DNA: TGTGCCAGCACTTTCCGGACAGCCTGGACTAGCGGAACGACGGGCTCCTACAATGAGCAGTTCTTC.

In the case of this clonotype: Possible read error: a much larger clone is one base away. This chain connects TRBV20-1 to TRBJ2-5, with D maybe TRBD1 (5 bases). This CDR3 is 14 amino acids long. CDR1 is DFQATT and CDR2 is SNEGSKA in the germline V gene (reference sequence). The CDR3 DNA sequence: TGCAGTGCTAGAGACGACAGACTTCAAGAGGCCCAGTACTTC. Translated, it gives CSARDDRLQEAQYF.

The chain has TRBV25-1 and TRBJ1-2, with D unclear. Trimming removed 7 bases at V and 6 bases at J, with 9 bases between. The germline CDR1 and CDR2 sequences are MGHDK and SYGVNS. The CDR3 spans 11 residues. The CDR3 is CASTMGDGYTF. The CDR3 DNA sequence: TGTGCCAGCACGATGGGAGATGGCTACACCTTC.

This clonotype was seen repeatedly, ten times or more. The chain combines TRBV2 with TRBJ2-3, with a possible D match to TRBD1 (5 bases). From germline, CDR1 is SNHLY and CDR2 FYNNEI. The CDR3 has 16 residues. V lost 3 bases and J lost 0, with 13 bases in between. CDR3 protein: CASSDPGRSSTDTQYF. CDR3 DNA sequence: TGTGCCAGCAGTGATCCAGGGCGATCTAGCACAGATACGCAGTATTTT.

The J gene is TRBJ2-7, the V gene TRBV27; 10 bases map to TRBD1. CDR3 length: 14 amino acids. V lost 4 bases to trimming and J lost 4 bases; unmatched junction nucleotides: 4. CDR1 and CDR2 (germline): MNHEY, SMNVEV (reference sequence). The CDR3 DNA sequence: TGTGCCAGCAGTTACGGGACAGGGGAGTACGAGCAGTACTTC. Its translation: CASSYGTGEYEQYF.